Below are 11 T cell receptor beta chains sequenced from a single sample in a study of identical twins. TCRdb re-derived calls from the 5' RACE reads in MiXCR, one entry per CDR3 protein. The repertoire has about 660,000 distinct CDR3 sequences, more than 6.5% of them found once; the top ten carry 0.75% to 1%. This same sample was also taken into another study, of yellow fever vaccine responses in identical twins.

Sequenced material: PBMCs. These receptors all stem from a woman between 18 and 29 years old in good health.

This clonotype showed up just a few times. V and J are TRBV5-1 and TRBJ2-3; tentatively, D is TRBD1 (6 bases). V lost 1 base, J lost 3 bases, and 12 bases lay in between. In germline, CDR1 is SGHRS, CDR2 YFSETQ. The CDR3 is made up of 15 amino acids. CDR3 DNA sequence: TGCGCCAGCAGCTTGAGGTTGCAGGGGACAGATACGCAGTATTTT. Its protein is CASSLRLQGTDTQYF.

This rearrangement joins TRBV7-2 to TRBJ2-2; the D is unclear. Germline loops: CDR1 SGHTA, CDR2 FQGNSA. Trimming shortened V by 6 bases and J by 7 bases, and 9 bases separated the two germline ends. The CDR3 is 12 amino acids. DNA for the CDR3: TGTGCCAGCAGTCAAAGCTACGGGGAGCTGTTTTTT. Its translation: CASSQSYGELFF.

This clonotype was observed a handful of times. The CDR3 loop reads CSARDRGRTFTDTQYF. The CDR3 nucleotides are TGCAGTGCTAGAGATCGCGGCCGCACTTTCACAGATACGCAGTATTTT. The chain couples TRBV20-1 to TRBJ2-3; the D is unclear. CDR3 length: 16 amino acids. Trimming took off 0 bases at V and 2 bases at J, with 15 bases between the two ends. CDR1 DFQATT and CDR2 SNEGSKA come from the germline V gene (reference sequence).

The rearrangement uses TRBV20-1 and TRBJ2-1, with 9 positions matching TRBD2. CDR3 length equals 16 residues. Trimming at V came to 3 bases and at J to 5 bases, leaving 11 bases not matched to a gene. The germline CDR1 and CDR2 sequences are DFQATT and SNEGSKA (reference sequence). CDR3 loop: CSARAHAGGADNEQFF. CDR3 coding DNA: TGCAGTGCTAGGGCCCATGCGGGAGGGGCGGACAATGAGCAGTTCTTC.

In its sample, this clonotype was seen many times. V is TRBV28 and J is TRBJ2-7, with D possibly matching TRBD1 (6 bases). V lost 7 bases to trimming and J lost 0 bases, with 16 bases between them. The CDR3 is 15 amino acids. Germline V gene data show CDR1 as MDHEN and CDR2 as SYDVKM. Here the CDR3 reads CASTPQGFASYEQYF. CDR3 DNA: TGTGCCAGCACCCCTCAGGGGTTTGCCTCCTACGAGCAGTACTTC.

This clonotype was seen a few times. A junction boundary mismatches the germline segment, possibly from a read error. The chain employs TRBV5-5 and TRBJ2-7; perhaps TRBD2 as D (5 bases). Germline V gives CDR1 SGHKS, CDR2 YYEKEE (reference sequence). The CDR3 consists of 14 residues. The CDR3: CASRLDSIPYEQYF. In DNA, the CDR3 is TGTGCCAGCAGATTGGACTCAATTCCCTACGAGCAGTACTTC.

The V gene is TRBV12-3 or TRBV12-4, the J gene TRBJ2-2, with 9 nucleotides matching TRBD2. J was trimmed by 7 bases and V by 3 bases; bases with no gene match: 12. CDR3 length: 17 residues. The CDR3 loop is CASSLGSGRPQNGELFF. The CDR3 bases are TGTGCCAGCAGTTTGGGTAGCGGGAGACCCCAGAACGGGGAGCTGTTTTTT.

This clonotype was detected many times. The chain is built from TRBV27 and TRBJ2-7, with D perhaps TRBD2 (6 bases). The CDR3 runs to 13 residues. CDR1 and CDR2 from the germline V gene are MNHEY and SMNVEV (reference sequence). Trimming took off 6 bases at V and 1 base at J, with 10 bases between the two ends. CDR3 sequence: CASSSTRSYEQYF. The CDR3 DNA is TGTGCCAGCAGCTCGACTAGATCCTACGAGCAGTACTTC.

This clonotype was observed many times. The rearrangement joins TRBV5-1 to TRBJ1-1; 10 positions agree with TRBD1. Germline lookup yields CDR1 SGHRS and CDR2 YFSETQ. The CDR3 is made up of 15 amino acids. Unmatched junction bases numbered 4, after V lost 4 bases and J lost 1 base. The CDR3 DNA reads TGCGCCAGCAGCCTAAGACAGGGGGCGAACACTGAAGCTTTCTTT. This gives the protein CASSLRQGANTEAFF. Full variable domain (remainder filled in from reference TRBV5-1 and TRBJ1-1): KAGVTQTPRYLIKTRGQQVTLSCSPISGHRSVSWYQQTPGQGLQFLFEYFSETQRNKGNFPGRFSGRQFSNSRSEMNVSTLELGDSALYLCASSLRQGANTEAFFGQGTRLTVV.

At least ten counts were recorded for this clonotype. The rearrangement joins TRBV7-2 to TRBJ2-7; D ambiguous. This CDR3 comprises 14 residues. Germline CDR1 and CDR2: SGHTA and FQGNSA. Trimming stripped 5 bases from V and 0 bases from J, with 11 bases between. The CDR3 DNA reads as TGTGCCAGCAGCCACGACGGAGACTCCTACGAGCAGTACTTC. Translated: CASSHDGDSYEQYF.

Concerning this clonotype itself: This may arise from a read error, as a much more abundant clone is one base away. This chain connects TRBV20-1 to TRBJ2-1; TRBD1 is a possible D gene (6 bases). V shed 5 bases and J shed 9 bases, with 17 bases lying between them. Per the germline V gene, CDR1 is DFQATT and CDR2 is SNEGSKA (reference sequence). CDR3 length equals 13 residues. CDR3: CSAPRPGTCEQFF. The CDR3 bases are TGCAGTGCTCCCAGACCCGGGACATGTGAGCAGTTCTTC.